One and the same sample provided the 20 T cell receptor beta chains below, sequenced in a study of T-cell memory formation after mild COVID-19. TCRdb analysed the 5' RACE reads with MiXCR anew, one entry per CDR3 protein. The sample shows fewer than 400,000 distinct CDR3 sequences, 15% to 20% of them seen only once. Material: PBMCs or a T cell subset sorted from them (not recorded which). Receptor source: a man between 18 and 29 years old who had mild COVID-19 (a few samples of this study predate the infection). Cell type and time point are not known.

This clonotype was counted between two and nine times. The genes are TRBV19 and TRBJ1-5; 8 nucleotides agree with TRBD1. From germline, CDR1 is LNHDA and CDR2 SQIVND (reference sequence). V was pared by 4 bases and J by 3 bases, with 8 bases of the junction left unmatched. The CDR3 consists of 16 residues. As DNA, the CDR3 is TGTGCCAGTAGTACACCGGGACAGGCTTACAATCAGCCCCAGCATTTT. Translated, it gives CASSTPGQAYNQPQHF.

In its sample, this clonotype was seen a few times. CDR3 loop: CAWTASGRNEQFF. Here the CDR3 DNA reads TGTGCCTGGACGGCTAGCGGGAGAAATGAGCAGTTCTTC. This sequence joins TRBV30 and TRBJ2-1, with 10 nucleotides matching TRBD2. V shed 4 bases and J 7 bases; nucleotides not matched to a gene: 4. The CDR3 is 13 residues long. Germline V lookup: CDR1 GTSNPN, CDR2 SVGIG (reference sequence). The variable domain in full, completed from reference TRBV30 and TRBJ2-1, reads SQTIHQWPATLVQPVGSPLSLECTVEGTSNPNLYWYRQAAGRGLQLLFYSVGIGQISSEVPQNLSASRPQDRQFILSSKKLLLSDSGFYLCAWTASGRNEQFFGPGTRLTVL.

The rearrangement links TRBV4-1 to TRBJ2-3; 8 nucleotides align to TRBD1. Losses at the gene ends were 3 bases for V and 3 bases for J; bases not matched to a gene: 11. The CDR3 is 17 residues long. Germline CDR1 reads MGHRA; CDR2 reads YSYEKL. Here the CDR3 DNA reads TGCGCCAGCAGCCAGGACCGGAGGACAGGGAATACAGATACGCAGTATTTT. Its translation: CASSQDRRTGNTDTQYF.

This clonotype was counted between two and nine times. V gene TRBV15 combines with J gene TRBJ1-1; 8 bases are shared with TRBD1. The CDR3 is 15 residues long. Germline V gene data show CDR1 as LNHNV and CDR2 as YYDKDF (reference sequence). The junction had 11 bases not matched to a gene; V was cut back by 0 bases and J by 11 bases. The CDR3 protein is CATSREAQGAGAAFF. CDR3 nucleotides: TGTGCCACCAGCAGAGAGGCCCAGGGGGCCGGGGCGGCTTTCTTT.

This clonotype came up a few times. The chain has TRBV2 and TRBJ1-1, with TRBD1 matching 7 bases. V lost 8 bases, J lost 6 bases, and 9 bases stayed unmatched. The germline V gene has CDR1 SNHLY and CDR2 FYNNEI. CDR3 length: 13 residues. The CDR3 reads CASRPTGTAEAFF. The CDR3 coding sequence is TGTGCCAGCCGCCCGACAGGGACGGCTGAAGCTTTCTTT.

The rearrangement links TRBV6-5 to TRBJ1-1; D remains ambiguous. Germline V gives CDR1 MNHEY, CDR2 SVGAGI. V was trimmed by 1 base and J by 4 bases, leaving 10 bases between them. The CDR3 totals 14 residues. CDR3 region: CASSYYSVGTEAFF. The CDR3 nucleotides read TGTGCCAGCAGTTACTATTCGGTGGGCACTGAAGCTTTCTTT.

V gene TRBV5-1 combines with J gene TRBJ2-5; D might be TRBD1 (5 bases). This CDR3 has 15 residues. V was clipped by 4 bases and J by 4 bases, with 17 bases between them. Germline CDR1 and CDR2: SGHRS and YFSETQ. CDR3 amino acids: CASSPETAGRETQYF. As DNA, the CDR3 is TGCGCCAGCAGCCCGGAAACAGCAGGGCGAGAGACCCAGTACTTC.

V gene TRBV4-3 combines with J gene TRBJ2-3; TRBD2 matches 8 bases. Germline V lookup: CDR1 LGHNA, CDR2 YSLEER. This CDR3 contains 17 residues. V was clipped by 0 bases and J by 2 bases; unmatched bases: 7. CDR3 residues: CASSQDRAGGPTDTQYF. CDR3 DNA: TGCGCCAGCAGCCAAGATCGGGCGGGGGGACCCACAGATACGCAGTATTTT.

This clonotype has a handful of counts. The chain combines TRBV2 with TRBJ1-3; TRBD1 might be the D (5 bases). This CDR3 is built from 16 residues. Germline CDR1 is SNHLY and CDR2 is FYNNEI. V lost 5 bases and J lost 0, with 14 bases in between. CDR3 sequence: CASSYRDGFSGNTIYF. DNA of the CDR3: TGTGCCAGCAGTTACCGGGACGGATTCTCTGGAAACACCATATATTTT. Combining the CDR3 with reference TRBV2 and TRBJ1-3 gives the whole variable domain EPEVTQTPSHQVTQMGQEVILRCVPISNHLYFYWYRQILGQKVEFLVSFYNNEISEKSEIFDDQFSVERPDGSNFTLKIRSTKLEDSAMYFCASSYRDGFSGNTIYFGEGSWLTVV.

The V call is TRBV5-4, the J call TRBJ2-7; 9 nucleotides match TRBD1. There are 13 residues in the CDR3. With V trimmed by 3 bases and J by 6 bases, 4 bases remained unmatched. Germline lookup yields CDR1 SGHNT and CDR2 YYREEE (reference sequence). The CDR3 region is CASSWGTGSEQYF. The CDR3 DNA reads as TGTGCCAGCAGCTGGGGGACAGGGAGCGAGCAGTACTTC. Drawing the rest from reference TRBV5-4 and TRBJ2-7, the complete variable domain is ETGVTQSPTHLIKTRGQQVTLRCSSQSGHNTVSWYQQALGQGPQFIFQYYREEENGRGNFPPRFSGLQFPNYSSELNVNALELDDSALYLCASSWGTGSEQYFGPGTRLTVT.

There are a few counts of this clonotype. The gene calls are TRBV7-8 and TRBJ2-3; D is possibly TRBD1 (5 bases). Germline lookup yields CDR1 SGHVS and CDR2 FQNEAQ. Trimming shortened V by 10 bases and J by 2 bases, and 19 bases separated the two germline ends. The CDR3 sequence is 15 residues long. CDR3 bases: TGTGCCACCCGCCTGGGGCGGATTTACACAGATACGCAGTATTTT. Translation gives CATRLGRIYTDTQYF.

The chain recombines TRBV12-3 or TRBV12-4 with TRBJ1-5, with a possible D match to TRBD1 (6 bases). V was trimmed by 6 bases and J by 7 bases, leaving 10 bases between them. There are 12 residues in the CDR3. This CDR3 reads CASSPGQQPQHF. In DNA form, the CDR3 reads TGTGCCAGCAGCCCTGGACAGCAGCCCCAGCATTTT.

This chain joins TRBV3-2 and TRBJ1-2; TRBD1, the D gene given by the table, was not confirmed from the DNA. TRBV3-2 constitutes a pseudogene. The CDR3 is 16 amino acids. CDR3 protein: CASSQPRQAPEDGYTF. In DNA form, the CDR3 reads TGTGCCAGCAGCCAACCCCGACAGGCGCCTGAAGATGGCTACACCTTC.

The J gene is TRBJ2-7, the V gene TRBV4-2; D possibly corresponds to TRBD2 (6 bases). This CDR3 comprises 16 residues. Between the trimmed V and J ends, which lost 0 bases and 5 bases, there was a span of 17 bases. The germline V gene encodes CDR1 LGHNA and CDR2 YNFKEQ. CDR3 sequence: CASSQDHGRSADEQYF. As DNA, the CDR3 is TGTGCCAGCAGCCAAGATCATGGGAGGTCCGCGGACGAGCAGTACTTC.

This clonotype was seen only a few times. The chain carries TRBV23-1 and TRBJ2-5, with 11 bases that match TRBD2. TRBV23-1 counts as an open reading frame of uncertain function. This CDR3 contains 18 residues. V lost 4 bases and J lost 1; bases outside the gene matches: 11. This chain's CDR3 is CASSRELPGLAAQETQYF. As DNA, the CDR3 is TGCGCCAGCAGTCGGGAACTCCCGGGACTAGCGGCCCAAGAGACCCAGTACTTC.

This clonotype was picked up a small number of times. This chain connects TRBV19 to TRBJ2-3; perhaps TRBD2 as D (6 bases). Germline V gene lookup returns CDR1 LNHDA and CDR2 SQIVND (reference sequence). This CDR3 comprises 16 residues. V was shortened by 4 bases and J by 0 bases, with 14 bases between the two germline ends. Here the CDR3 reads CASSNWEETSTDTQYF. For the CDR3, the DNA is TGTGCCAGTAGTAACTGGGAGGAGACTAGCACAGATACGCAGTATTTT.

The table lists this clonotype with a few counts. The V call is TRBV7-9, the J call TRBJ1-2, with 7 bases fitting TRBD1. CDR1 SEHNR and CDR2 FQNEAQ come from the germline V gene (reference sequence). Germline trimming cut 3 bases from V and 8 bases from J; bases unmatched to any gene: 3. CDR3 length: 12 amino acids. This CDR3 is CASSFTGDGYTF. Here the CDR3 DNA reads TGTGCCAGCAGCTTCACAGGGGACGGCTACACCTTC.

The chain links TRBV10-3 to TRBJ2-6; the D gene is possibly TRBD1 (5 bases). Germline V gene sequence: CDR1 ENHRY, CDR2 SYGVKD. Trimming pared 6 bases from V and 1 base from J, leaving 16 bases between. This CDR3 is 17 amino acids long. The CDR3 here is CAISLSSPGSGANVLTF. In nucleotides, the CDR3 is TGTGCCATCAGCCTGAGTAGCCCAGGGTCTGGGGCCAACGTCCTGACTTTC.

This rearrangement joins TRBV9 to TRBJ2-7; D is possibly TRBD1 (5 bases). CDR1 and CDR2 from the germline V gene are SGDLS and YYNGEE. The CDR3 loop spans 15 amino acids. V lost 4 bases to trimming and J lost 2 bases, with 16 bases between them. The CDR3 nucleotides are TGTGCCAGCAGCCCCTCCTTGCAGGGAACCTACGAGCAGTACTTC. Translation gives CASSPSLQGTYEQYF.

This clonotype was counted ten times or more. The CDR3 nucleotides are TGTGCCAGCAGCCAAGCTAGTAATTCCCACGAGCAGTACTTC. Protein sequence: CASSQASNSHEQYF. The V call is TRBV3-1, the J call TRBJ2-7; D ambiguous. The germline V gene has CDR1 LGHDT and CDR2 YNNKEL (reference sequence). CDR3 length: 14 residues. V lost 1 base and J lost 5, with 12 bases in between.